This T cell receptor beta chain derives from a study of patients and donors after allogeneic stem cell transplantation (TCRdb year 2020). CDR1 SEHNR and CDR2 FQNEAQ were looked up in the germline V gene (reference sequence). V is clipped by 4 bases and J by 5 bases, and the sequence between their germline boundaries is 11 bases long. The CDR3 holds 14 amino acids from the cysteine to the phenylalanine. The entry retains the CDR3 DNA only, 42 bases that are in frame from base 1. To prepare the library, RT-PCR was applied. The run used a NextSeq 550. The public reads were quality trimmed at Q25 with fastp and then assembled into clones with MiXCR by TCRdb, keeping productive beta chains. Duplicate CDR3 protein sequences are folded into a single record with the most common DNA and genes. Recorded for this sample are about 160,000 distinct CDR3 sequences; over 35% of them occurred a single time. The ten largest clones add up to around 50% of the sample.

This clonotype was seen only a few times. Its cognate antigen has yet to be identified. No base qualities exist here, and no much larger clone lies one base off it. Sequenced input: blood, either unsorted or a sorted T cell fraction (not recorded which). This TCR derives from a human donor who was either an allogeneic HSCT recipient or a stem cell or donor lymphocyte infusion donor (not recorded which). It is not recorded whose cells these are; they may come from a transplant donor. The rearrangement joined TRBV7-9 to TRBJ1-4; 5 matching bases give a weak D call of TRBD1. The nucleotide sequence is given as TGTGCCAGCAGCTGGCAGGGAAGGAATGAAAAACTGTTTTTT. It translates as CASSWQGRNEKLFF.